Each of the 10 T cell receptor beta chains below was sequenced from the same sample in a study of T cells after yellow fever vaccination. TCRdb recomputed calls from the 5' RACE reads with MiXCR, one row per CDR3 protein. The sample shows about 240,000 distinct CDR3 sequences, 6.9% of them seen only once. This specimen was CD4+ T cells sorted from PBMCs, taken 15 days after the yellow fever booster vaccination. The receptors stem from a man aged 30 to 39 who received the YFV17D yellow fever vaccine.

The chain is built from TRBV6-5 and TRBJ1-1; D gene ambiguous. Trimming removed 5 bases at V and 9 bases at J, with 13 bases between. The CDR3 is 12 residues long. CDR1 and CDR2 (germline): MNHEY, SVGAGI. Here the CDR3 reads CASSGKAAKAFF. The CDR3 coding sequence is TGTGCCAGCAGTGGGAAAGCGGCGAAAGCTTTCTTT.

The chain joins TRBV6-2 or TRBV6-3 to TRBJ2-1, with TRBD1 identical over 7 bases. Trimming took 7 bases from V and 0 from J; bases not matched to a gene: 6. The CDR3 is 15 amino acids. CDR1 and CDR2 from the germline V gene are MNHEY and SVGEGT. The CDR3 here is CASKTAGGSYNEQFF. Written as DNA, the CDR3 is TGTGCCAGCAAAACGGCAGGGGGCTCCTACAATGAGCAGTTCTTC.

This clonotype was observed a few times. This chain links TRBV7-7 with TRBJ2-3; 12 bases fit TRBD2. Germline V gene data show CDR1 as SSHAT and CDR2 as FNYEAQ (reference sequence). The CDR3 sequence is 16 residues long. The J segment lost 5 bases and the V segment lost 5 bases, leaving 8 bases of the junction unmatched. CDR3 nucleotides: TGTGCCAGCAGCAAGTCTAGCGGGAGGGGGGAAGATACGCAGTATTTT. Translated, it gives CASSKSSGRGEDTQYF.

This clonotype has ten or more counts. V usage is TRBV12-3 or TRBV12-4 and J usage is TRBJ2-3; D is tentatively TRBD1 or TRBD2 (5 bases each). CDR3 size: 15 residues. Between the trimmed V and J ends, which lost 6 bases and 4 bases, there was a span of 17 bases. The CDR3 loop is CASSRGGGISDTQYF. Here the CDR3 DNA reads TGTGCCAGCAGCCGAGGTGGGGGAATCTCAGATACGCAGTATTTT.

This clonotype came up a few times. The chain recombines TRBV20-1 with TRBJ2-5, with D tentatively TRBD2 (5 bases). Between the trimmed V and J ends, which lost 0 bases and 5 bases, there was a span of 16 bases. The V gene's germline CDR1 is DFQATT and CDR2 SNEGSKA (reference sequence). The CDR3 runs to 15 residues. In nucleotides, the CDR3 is TGCAGTGCTAGAGAGACCGGGATCAGAAGGGAGACCCAGTACTTC. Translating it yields CSARETGIRRETQYF.

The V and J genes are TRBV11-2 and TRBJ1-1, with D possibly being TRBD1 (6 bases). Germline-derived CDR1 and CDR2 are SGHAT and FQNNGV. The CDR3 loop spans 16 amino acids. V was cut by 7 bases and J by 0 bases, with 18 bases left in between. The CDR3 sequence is CASISRGPTMNTEAFF. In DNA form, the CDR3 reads TGTGCCAGCATTTCTCGGGGGCCTACTATGAACACTGAAGCTTTCTTT.

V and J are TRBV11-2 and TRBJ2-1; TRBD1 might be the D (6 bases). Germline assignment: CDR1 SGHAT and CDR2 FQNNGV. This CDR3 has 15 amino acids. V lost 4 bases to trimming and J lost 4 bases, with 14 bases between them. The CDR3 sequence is CASSSIMGAYNEQFF. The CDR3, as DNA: TGTGCCAGCAGCTCGATTATGGGGGCGTACAATGAGCAGTTCTTC.

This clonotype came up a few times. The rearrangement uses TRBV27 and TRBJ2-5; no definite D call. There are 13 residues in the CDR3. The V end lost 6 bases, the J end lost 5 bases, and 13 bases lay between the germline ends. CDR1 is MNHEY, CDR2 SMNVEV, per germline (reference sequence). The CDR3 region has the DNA TGTGCCAGCAGGCGGAATCGGCAGGAGACCCAGTACTTC. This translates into CASRRNRQETQYF.

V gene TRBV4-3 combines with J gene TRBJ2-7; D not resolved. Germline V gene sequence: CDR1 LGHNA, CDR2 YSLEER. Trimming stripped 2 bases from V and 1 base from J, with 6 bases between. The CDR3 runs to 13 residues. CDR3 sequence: CASSQHESYEQYF. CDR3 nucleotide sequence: TGCGCCAGCAGCCAACACGAGTCCTACGAGCAGTACTTC.

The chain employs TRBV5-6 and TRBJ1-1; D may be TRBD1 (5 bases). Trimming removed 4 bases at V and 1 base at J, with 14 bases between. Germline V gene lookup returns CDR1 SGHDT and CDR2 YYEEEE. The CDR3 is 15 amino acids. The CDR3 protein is CASSLRGPRNTEAFF. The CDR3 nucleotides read TGTGCCAGCAGCCTCCGGGGCCCCAGGAACACTGAAGCTTTCTTT.